This T cell receptor beta chain was sequenced in a study of control samples from healthy donors and cancer patients. Profiling relied on immunoSEQ multiplex PCR, and the TCRdb table lists in-frame clones only, not all of them. The data show tens of thousands of clones, about 92% seen once. What was sequenced was PBMCs. This receptor was taken from a man in his forties with colorectal cancer.

The CDR3: CASSSSDWDEQYF. In DNA, the CDR3 is TGTGCCAGCAGTTCCTCGGACTGGGACGAGCAGTACTTC. This rearrangement joins TRBV12-3 or TRBV12-4 to TRBJ2-7, with a tentative D call TRBD2 (5 bases). The CDR3 is 13 amino acids. V lost 4 bases, J lost 5 bases, and 12 bases lay in between.